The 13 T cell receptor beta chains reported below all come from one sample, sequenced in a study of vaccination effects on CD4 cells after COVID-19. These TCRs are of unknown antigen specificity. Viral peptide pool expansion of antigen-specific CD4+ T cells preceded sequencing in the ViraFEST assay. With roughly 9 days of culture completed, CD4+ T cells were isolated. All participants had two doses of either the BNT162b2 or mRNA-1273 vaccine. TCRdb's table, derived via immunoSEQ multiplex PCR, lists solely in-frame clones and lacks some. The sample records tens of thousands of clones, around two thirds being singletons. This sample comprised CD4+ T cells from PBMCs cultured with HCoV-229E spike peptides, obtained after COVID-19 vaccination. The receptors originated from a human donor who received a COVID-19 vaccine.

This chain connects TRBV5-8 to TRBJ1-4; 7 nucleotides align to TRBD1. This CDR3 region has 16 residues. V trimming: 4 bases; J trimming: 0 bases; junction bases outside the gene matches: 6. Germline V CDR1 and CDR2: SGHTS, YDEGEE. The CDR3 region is CASSGTGTATNEKLFF. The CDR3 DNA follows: TGTGCCAGCAGCGGAACCGGGACAGCAACTAATGAAAAACTGTTTTTT.

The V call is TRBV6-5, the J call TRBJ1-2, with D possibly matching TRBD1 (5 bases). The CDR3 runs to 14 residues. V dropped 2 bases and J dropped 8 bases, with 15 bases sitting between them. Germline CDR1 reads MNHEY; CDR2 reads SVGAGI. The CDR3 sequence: CASSYRQGTSGYTF. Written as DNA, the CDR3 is TGTGCCAGCAGTTACCGGCAGGGCACTAGCGGCTACACCTTC.

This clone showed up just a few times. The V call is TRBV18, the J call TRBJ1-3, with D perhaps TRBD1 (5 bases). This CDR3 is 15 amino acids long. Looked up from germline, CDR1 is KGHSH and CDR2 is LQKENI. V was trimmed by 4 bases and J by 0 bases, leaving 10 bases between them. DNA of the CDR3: TGTGCCAGCTCACTAACAGGAACCTCTGGAAACACCATATATTTT. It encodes CASSLTGTSGNTIYF.

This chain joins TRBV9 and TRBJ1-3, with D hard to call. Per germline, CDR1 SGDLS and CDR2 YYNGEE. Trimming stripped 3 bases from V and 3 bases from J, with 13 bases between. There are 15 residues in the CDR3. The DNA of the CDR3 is TGTGCCAGCAGCGCCGACCCGGGGTATGGAAACACCATATATTTT. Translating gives CASSADPGYGNTIYF.

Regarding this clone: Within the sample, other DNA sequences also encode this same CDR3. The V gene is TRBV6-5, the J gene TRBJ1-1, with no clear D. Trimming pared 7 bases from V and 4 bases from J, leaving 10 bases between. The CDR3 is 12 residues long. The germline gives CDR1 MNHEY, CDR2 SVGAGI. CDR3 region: CASTQKGTEAFF. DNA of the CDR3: TGTGCCAGCACCCAAAAGGGCACTGAAGCTTTCTTT.

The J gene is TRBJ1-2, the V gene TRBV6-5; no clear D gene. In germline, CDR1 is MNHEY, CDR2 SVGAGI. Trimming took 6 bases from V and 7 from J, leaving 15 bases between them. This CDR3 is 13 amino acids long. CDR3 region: CASSVDKLIGYTF. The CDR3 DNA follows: TGTGCCAGCAGCGTAGACAAATTAATTGGCTACACCTTC.

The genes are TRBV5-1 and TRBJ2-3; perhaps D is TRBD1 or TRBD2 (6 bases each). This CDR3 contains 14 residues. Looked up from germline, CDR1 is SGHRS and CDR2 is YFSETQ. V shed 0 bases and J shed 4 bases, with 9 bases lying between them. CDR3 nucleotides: TGCGCCAGCAGCTTGGCCGGGGGCCCAGATACGCAGTATTTT. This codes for CASSLAGGPDTQYF.

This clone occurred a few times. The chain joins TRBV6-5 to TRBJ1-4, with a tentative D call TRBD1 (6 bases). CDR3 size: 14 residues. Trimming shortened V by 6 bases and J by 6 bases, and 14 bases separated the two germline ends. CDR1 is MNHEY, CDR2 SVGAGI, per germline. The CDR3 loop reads CASRRPQGYEKLFF. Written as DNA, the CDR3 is TGTGCCAGCAGGAGACCGCAGGGGTATGAAAAACTGTTTTTT.

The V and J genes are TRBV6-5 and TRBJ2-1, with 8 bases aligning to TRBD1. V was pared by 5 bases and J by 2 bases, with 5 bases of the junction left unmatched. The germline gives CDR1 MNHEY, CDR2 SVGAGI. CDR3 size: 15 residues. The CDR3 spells CASSMNRGAYNEQFF. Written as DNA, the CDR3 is TGTGCCAGCAGTATGAACAGGGGGGCCTACAATGAGCAGTTCTTC.

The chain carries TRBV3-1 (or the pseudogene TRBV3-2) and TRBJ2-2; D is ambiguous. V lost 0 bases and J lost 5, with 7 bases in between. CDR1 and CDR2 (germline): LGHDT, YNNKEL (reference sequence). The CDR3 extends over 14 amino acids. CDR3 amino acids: CASSQEGRTGELFF. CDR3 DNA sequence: TGTGCCAGCAGCCAAGAAGGCAGAACCGGGGAGCTGTTTTTT.

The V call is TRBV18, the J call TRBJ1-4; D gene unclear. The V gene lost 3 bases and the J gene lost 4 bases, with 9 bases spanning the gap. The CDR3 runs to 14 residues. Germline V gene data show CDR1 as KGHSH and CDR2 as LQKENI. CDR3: CASSPGHVNEKLFF. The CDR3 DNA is TGTGCCAGCTCACCCGGTCATGTTAATGAAAAACTGTTTTTT. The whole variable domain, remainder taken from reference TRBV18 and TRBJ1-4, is NAGVMQNPRHLVRRRGQEARLRCSPMKGHSHVYWYRQLPEEGLKFMVYLQKENIIDESGMPKERFSAEFPKEGPSILRIQQVVRGDSAAYFCASSPGHVNEKLFFGSGTQLSVL.

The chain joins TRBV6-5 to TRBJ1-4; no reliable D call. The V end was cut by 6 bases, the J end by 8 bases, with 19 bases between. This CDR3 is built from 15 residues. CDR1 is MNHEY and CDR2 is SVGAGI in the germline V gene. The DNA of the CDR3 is TGTGCCAGCAGCCAAATCCGGGCGACGGGAGAAAAACTGTTTTTT. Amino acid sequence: CASSQIRATGEKLFF.

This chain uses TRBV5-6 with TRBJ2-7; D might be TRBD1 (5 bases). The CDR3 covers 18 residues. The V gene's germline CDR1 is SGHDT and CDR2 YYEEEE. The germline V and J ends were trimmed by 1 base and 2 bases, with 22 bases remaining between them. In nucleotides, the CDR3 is TGTGCCAGCAGCTTGTTGGGTTTTGGTCTAGGGGCAGCCTACGAGCAGTACGTC. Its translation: CASSLLGFGLGAAYEQYV.